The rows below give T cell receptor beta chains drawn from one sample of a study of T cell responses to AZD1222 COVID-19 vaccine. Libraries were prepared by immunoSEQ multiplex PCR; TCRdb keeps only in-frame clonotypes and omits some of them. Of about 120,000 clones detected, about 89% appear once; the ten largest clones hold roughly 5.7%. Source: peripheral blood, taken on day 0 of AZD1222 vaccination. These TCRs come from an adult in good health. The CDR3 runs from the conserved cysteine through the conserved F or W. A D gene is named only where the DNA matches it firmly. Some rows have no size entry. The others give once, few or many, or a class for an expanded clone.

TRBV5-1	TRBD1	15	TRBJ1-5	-	CASSFTGGENQPQHF
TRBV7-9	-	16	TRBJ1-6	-	CASSSLGEGLGSPLHF
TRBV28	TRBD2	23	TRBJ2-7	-	CASRLPPGTPRPSGRTNHYEQYF
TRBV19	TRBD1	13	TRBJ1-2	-	CASSDRGWGGYTF
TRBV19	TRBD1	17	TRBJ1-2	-	CASSIRDRGARNYGYTF
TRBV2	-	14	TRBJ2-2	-	CASAWGHLNGELFF
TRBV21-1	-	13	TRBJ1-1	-	CASSSGWNTEAFF
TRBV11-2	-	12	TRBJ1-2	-	CASSLDLGGYTF
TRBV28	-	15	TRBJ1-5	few	CASLKGVFSNQPQHF
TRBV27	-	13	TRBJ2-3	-	CASSLGVTDTQYF
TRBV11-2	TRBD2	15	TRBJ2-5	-	CASSRGLAGEETQYF
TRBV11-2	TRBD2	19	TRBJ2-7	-	CASSFPPLGSLAATYEQYF
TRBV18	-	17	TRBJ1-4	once	CASSPGNRDPLNEKLFF
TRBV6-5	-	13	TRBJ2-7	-	CASRGGLGIEQYF
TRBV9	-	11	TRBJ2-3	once	CASSQGDTQYF
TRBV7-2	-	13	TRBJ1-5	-	CASSFSPEQPQHF
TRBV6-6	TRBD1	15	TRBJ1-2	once	CASTQTGGDLYGYTF
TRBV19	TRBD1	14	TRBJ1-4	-	CASSPGTGSGKLFF
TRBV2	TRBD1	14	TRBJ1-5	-	CALGTGVEGEPQHF
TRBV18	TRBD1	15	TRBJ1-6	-	CASSVDGQGQPPLHF
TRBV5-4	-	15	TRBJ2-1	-	CASSLGQAPYNEQFF
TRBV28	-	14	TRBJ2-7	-	CASHRDSRAYEQYF
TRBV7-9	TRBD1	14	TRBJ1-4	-	CASSHGQGNEKLFF
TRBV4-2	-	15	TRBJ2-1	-	CASSQGRGSYNEQFF
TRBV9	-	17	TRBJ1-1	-	CASSVATRVGVGAEAFF
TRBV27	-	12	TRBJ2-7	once	CASSLAGYEQYF
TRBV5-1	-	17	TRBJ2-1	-	CASSPRGASSSYNEQFF
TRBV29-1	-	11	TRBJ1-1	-	CSSGSNTEAFF
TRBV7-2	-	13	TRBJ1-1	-	CASTIGRNTEAFF
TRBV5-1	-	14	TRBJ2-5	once	CASSGPPYQETQYF
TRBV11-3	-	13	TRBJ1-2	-	CASSTGRGDGYTF
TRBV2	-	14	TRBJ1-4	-	CASTRMGADEKLFF
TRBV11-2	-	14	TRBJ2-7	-	CASSSVRSSYEQYF
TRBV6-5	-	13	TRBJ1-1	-	CASSTPLYTEAFF
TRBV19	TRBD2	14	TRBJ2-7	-	CASTPSGVWDEQYF
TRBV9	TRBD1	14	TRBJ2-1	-	CASTGQGSWNEQFF
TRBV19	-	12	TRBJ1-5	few	CASPEGPQPQHF
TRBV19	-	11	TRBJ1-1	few	CASSLRTEAFF
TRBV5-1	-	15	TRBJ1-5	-	CASSPREEYNQPQHF